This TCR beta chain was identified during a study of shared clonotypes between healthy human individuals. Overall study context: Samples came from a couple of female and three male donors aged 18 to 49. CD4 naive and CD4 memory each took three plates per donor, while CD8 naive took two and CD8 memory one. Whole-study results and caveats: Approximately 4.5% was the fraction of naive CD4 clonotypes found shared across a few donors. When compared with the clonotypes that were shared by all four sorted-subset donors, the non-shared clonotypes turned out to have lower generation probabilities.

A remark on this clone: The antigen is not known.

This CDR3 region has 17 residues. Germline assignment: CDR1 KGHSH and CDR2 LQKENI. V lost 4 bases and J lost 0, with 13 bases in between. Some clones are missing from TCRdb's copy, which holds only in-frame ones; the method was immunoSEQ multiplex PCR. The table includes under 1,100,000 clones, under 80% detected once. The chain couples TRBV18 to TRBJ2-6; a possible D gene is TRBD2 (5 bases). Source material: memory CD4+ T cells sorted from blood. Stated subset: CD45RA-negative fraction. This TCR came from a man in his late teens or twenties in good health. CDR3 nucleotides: TGTGCCAGCTCACGTCCCAGCGGAAGCTCTGGGGCCAACGTCCTGACTTTC. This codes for CASSRPSGSSGANVLTF.